Below, one TCR beta chain is given with its context. Its antigen remains undetermined. Base qualities are not recorded, but no much larger clone differs from it by a single base. V and J are truncated by 0 bases and 5 bases respectively, leaving an intervening sequence of 11 bases. From the cysteine through the phenylalanine, the CDR3 covers 14 amino acids. Only CDR3 DNA is held: 42 bases, read in frame from base 1. CDR1 SGHRS and CDR2 YFSETQ were looked up in the germline V gene. This sample was taken from a study of blood T cell repertoires in COVID-19 (dated by TCRdb to the early 2020s). For the wider study: Collaborator samples came from the United States, Italy and Spain and covered acute and convalescent phases of COVID-19. The repertoires were released in a freely available public database meant as a resource for research on the immune response to SARS-CoV-2. The sample metadata nearly always contained a de-identified subject ID, COVID-19 status, age in years and sex. Where available, HLA class I and class II types were taken from metadata supplied by the sample provider and were not determined by assay-based typing. The dataset comprised deeply sampled blood TCRbeta repertoires from subjects exposed to, actively infected with, or recovered from COVID-19. The prospective study material was composed of cDNA or gDNA derived from T cells, B-cell-depleted T cells, or PBMCs. The samples were drawn from the first 160 participants of the ongoing ImmuneRACE study and from about 1,200 subjects provided by 6 global collaborators.

TCRbeta CDR3 regions were amplified from genomic DNA using the immunoSEQ Assay, a bias-controlled multiplex PCR. Per the authors' processing: Nucleated cell counts per sample were estimated from amplification of reference gene primers within the assay. To quantify the absolute abundance of each unique TCRbeta CDR3 rearrangement, sequence reads were collapsed and filtered. For each sample, productive Simpson clonality was calculated by taking the square root of Simpson's diversity index across productive rearrangements. Here the immuneACCESS table is served through TCRdb, limited to in-frame sequences with V and J called. Missing clones are a known gap in these copies; in checked studies unresolved V genes cover under half, and the rest lacks a known reason. Clone size and the V and J calls come from that table; the DNA yielded D and trimming. Counted in this sample were a few hundred thousand clones; 80% to 90% of them appeared once. The ten most abundant clones make up around 4.4% of the sample.

Enrolling through a virtual design, the prospective study's participants ranged in age from roughly 18 to 90 years and lived across approximately 25 United States geographic areas. Cohort assignment in the prospective study relied on participant-reported clinical history from a screening survey and a study questionnaire. Mobile phlebotomists in the prospective study collected whole blood, serum and a nasopharyngeal or oropharyngeal swab from every participant. Additional blood draws and questionnaires over an approximately 2-month period could optionally be provided by prospective study participants. Blood samples from the prospective study were shipped frozen or at room temperature prior to DNA extraction. The paper as a whole reports these results and caveats: The amount of clinical and demographic metadata varied by source and participant and was provided uncurated.

This sequence originates from a middle-aged woman with acute COVID-19. Source material: PBMCs or T cells enriched from blood (not recorded which). In this chain, TRBV5-1 is recombined with TRBJ2-5; a tentative D call is TRBD1 (6 bases match). CDR3 protein: CASSLGGHGETQYF. The sequence in DNA is TGCGCCAGCAGCTTGGGGGGGCATGGTGAGACCCAGTACTTC.